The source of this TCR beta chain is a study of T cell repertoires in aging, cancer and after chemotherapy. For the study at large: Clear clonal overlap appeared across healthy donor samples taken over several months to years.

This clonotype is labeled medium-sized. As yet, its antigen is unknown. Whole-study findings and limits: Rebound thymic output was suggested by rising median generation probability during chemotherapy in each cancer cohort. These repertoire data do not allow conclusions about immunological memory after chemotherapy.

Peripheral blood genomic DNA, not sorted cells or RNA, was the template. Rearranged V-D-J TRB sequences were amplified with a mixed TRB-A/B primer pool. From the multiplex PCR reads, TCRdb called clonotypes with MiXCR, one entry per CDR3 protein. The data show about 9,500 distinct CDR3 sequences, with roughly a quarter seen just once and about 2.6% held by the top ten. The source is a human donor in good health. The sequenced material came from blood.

In nucleotides, the CDR3 is TGTGCCAGTAGAGTGGGGGGCCTGAGCACAGATACGCAGTATTTT. Protein sequence: CASRVGGLSTDTQYF. The chain joins TRBV19 to TRBJ2-3; D may match TRBD1 or TRBD2 (6 bases each). V was pared by 6 bases and J by 0 bases, with 13 bases between. The length of the CDR3 is 15 residues. Germline V lookup: CDR1 LNHDA, CDR2 SQIVND (reference sequence).